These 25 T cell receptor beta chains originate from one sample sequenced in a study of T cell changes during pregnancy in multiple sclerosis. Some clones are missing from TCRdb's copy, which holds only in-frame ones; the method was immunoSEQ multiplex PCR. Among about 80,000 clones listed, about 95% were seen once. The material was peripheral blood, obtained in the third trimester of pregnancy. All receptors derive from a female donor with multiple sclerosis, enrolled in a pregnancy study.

As DNA, the CDR3 is TGTGCCAGCAGCAAAAGGGGCCAGGCATTGCCTATTTCCAATGAGCAGTTCTTC. It is translated as CASSKRGQALPISNEQFF. The J gene is TRBJ2-1, the V gene TRBV21-1; the tabulated D call, TRBD1, remains unverified against the DNA. TRBV21-1 is a pseudogene locus. This CDR3 spans 18 amino acids.

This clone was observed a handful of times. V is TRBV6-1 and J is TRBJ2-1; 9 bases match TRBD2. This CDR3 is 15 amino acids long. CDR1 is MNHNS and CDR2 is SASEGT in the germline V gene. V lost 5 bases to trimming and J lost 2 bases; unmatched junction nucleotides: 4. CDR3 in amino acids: CASSTGGGAYNEQFF. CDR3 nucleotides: TGTGCCAGCAGTACGGGCGGGGGGGCCTACAATGAGCAGTTCTTC.

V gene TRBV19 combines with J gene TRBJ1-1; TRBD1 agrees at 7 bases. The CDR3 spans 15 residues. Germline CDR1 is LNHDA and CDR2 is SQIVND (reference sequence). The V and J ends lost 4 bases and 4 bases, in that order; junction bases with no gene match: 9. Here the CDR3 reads CASSTEQGFSTEAFF. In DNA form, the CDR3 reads TGTGCCAGTAGTACGGAACAGGGGTTTAGCACTGAAGCTTTCTTT.

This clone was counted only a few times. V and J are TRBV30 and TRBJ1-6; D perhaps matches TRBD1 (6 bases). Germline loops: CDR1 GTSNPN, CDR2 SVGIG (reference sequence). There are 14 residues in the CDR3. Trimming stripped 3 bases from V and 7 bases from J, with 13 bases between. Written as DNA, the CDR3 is TGTGCCTGGAGGGAAACAGGGTCCAATTCACCCCTCCACTTT. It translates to CAWRETGSNSPLHF.

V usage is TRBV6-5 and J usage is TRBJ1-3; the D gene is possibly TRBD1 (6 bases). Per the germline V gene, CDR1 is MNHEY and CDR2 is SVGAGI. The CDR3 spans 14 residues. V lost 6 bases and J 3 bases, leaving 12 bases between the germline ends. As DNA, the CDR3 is TGTGCCAGCAGGTCCGGGACAAATGGAAACACCATATATTTT. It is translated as CASRSGTNGNTIYF.

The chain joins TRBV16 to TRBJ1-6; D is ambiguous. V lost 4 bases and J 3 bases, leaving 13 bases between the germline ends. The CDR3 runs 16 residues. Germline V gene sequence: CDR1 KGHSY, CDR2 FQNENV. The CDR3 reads CASSPRNGVYNSPLHF. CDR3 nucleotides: TGTGCCAGCAGCCCGAGGAACGGGGTCTATAATTCACCCCTCCACTTT.

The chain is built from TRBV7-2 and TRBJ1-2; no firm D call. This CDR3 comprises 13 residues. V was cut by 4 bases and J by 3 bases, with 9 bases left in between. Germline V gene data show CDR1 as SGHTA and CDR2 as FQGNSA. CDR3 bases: TGTGCCAGCAGCTCCTACGGGGACTATGGCTACACCTTC. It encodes CASSSYGDYGYTF.

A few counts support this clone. The CDR3 DNA reads TGTGCCAGCTCAAATACTGTTAACACTGAAGCTTTCTTT. Amino acid sequence: CASSNTVNTEAFF. This chain connects TRBV18 to TRBJ1-1; no firm D call. Germline V gives CDR1 KGHSH, CDR2 LQKENI. V lost 5 bases and J lost 2, with 9 bases in between. The CDR3 is made up of 13 amino acids.

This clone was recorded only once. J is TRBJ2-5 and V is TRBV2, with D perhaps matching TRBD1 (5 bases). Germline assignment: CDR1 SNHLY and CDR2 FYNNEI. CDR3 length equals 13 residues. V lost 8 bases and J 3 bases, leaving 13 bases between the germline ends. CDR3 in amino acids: CASDSHGEETQYF. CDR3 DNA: TGTGCCAGCGACAGTCATGGGGAAGAGACCCAGTACTTC.

CDR3 nucleotides: TGTGCCAGCAGCCCAAGGACTAGCGGTACTAGCACAGATACGCAGTATTTT. It is translated as CASSPRTSGTSTDTQYF. The chain carries TRBV7-6 and TRBJ2-3; TRBD2 matches at 10 bases. The CDR3 loop spans 17 amino acids. V trimming: 5 bases; J trimming: 0 bases; junction bases outside the gene matches: 8. Germline CDR1 reads SGHVS; CDR2 reads FNYEAQ.

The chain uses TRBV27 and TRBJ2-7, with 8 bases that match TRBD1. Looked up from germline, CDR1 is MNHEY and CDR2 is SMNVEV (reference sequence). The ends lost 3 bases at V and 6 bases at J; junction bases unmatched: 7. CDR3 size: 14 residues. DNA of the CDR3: TGTGCCAGCAGTTTCGTGACAGGGGCGGGCGAGCAGTACTTC. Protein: CASSFVTGAGEQYF.

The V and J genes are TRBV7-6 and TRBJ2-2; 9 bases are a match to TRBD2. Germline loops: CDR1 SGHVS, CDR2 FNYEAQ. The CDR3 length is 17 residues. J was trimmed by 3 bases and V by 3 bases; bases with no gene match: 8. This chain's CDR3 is CASSFSGGPTHTGELFF. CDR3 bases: TGTGCCAGCAGCTTTAGCGGGGGCCCGACTCACACCGGGGAGCTGTTTTTT.

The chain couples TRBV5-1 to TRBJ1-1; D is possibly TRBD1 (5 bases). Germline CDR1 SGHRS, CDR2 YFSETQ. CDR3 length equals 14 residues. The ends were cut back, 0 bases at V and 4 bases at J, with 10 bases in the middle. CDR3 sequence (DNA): TGCGCCAGCAGCTTGGGGGGGGGAGGCACTGAAGCTTTCTTT. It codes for CASSLGGGGTEAFF. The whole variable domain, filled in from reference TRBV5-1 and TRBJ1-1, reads KAGVTQTPRYLIKTRGQQVTLSCSPISGHRSVSWYQQTPGQGLQFLFEYFSETQRNKGNFPGRFSGRQFSNSRSEMNVSTLELGDSALYLCASSLGGGGTEAFFGQGTRLTVV.

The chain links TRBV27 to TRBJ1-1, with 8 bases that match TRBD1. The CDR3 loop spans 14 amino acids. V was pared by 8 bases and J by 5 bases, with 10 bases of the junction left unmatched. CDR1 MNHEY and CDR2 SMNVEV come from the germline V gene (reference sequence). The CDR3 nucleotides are TGTGCCAGCGGACAGGACAGGGTGGGAACTGAAGCTTTCTTT. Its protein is CASGQDRVGTEAFF.

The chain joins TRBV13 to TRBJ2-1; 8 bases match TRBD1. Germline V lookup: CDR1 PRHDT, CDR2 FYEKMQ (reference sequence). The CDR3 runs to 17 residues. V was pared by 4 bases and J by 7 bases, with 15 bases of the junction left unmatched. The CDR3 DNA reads TGTGCCAGCAGCTCCTCCGTTGGACAGGGTATATGGAATGAGCAGTTCTTC. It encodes CASSSSVGQGIWNEQFF.

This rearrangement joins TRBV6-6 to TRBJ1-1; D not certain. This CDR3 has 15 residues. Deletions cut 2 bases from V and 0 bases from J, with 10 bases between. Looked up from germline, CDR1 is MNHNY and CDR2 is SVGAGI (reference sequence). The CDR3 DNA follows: TGTGCCAGCAGTTACCCCGGGGAGTTGAACACTGAAGCTTTCTTT. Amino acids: CASSYPGELNTEAFF.

The CDR3 reads CAWIVATGQGLNYGYTF. CDR3 DNA sequence: TGTGCCTGGATCGTTGCGACGGGACAGGGGCTTAACTATGGCTACACCTTC. This chain joins TRBV30 and TRBJ1-2; 10 positions match TRBD1. CDR1 and CDR2 (germline): GTSNPN, SVGIG (reference sequence). The CDR3 loop spans 17 amino acids. Trimming took 4 bases from V and 1 from J; bases not matched to a gene: 12.

The CDR3: CASSEGGDFYNEQFF. CDR3 nucleotides: TGTGCCAGCAGTGAAGGTGGGGACTTTTACAATGAGCAGTTCTTC. The V and J genes are TRBV2 and TRBJ2-1; D possibly corresponds to TRBD2 (6 bases). Germline CDR1 and CDR2: SNHLY and FYNNEI. Trimming removed 1 base at V and 4 bases at J, with 11 bases between. The CDR3 covers 15 residues.

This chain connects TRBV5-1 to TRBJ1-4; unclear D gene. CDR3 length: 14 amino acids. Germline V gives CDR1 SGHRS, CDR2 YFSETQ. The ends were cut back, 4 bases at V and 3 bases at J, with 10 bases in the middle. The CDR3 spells CASSPGTANEKLFF. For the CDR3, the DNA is TGCGCCAGCAGCCCAGGTACCGCTAATGAAAAACTGTTTTTT. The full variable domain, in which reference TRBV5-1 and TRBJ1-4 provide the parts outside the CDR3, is KAGVTQTPRYLIKTRGQQVTLSCSPISGHRSVSWYQQTPGQGLQFLFEYFSETQRNKGNFPGRFSGRQFSNSRSEMNVSTLELGDSALYLCASSPGTANEKLFFGSGTQLSVL.

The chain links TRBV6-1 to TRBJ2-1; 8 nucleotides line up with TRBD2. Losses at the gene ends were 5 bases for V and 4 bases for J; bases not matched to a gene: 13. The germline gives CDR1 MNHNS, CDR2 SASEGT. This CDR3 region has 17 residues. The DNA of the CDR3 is TGTGCCAGCAGTCAAGTGGTCGCGGGGGGCCTTTACAATGAGCAGTTCTTC. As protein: CASSQVVAGGLYNEQFF.

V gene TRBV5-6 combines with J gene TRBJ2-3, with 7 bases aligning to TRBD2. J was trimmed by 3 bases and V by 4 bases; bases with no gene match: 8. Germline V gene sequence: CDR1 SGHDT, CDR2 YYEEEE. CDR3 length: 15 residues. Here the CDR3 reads CASSQGLMGTDTQYF. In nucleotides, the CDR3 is TGTGCCAGCAGCCAGGGACTAATGGGGACAGATACGCAGTATTTT.

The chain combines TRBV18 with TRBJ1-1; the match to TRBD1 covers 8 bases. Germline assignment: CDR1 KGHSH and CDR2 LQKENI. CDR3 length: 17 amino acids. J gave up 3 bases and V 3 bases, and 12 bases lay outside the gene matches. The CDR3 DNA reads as TGTGCCAGCTCACCCGTCGGCAGGGGGCGTCGGGACACTGAAGCTTTCTTT. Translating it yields CASSPVGRGRRDTEAFF. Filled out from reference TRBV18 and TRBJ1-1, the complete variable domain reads NAGVMQNPRHLVRRRGQEARLRCSPMKGHSHVYWYRQLPEEGLKFMVYLQKENIIDESGMPKERFSAEFPKEGPSILRIQQVVRGDSAAYFCASSPVGRGRRDTEAFFGQGTRLTVV.

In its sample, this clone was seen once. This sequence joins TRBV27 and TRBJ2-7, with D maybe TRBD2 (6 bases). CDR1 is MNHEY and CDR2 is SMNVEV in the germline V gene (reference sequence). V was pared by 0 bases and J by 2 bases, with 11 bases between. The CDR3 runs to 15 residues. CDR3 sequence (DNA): TGTGCCAGCAGTTTATCTTGGGGAGGCCCCTACGAGCAGTACTTC. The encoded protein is CASSLSWGGPYEQYF.

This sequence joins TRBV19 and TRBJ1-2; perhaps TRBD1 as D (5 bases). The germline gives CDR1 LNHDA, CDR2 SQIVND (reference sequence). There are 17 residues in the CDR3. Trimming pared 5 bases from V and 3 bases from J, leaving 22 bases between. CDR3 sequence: CASSPLGGTHFDYGYTF. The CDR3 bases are TGTGCCAGTAGTCCCCTGGGGGGGACCCACTTTGACTATGGCTACACCTTC.

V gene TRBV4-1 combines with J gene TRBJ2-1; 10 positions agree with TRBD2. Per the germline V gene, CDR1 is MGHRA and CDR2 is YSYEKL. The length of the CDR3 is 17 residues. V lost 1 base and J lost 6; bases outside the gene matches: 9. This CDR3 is CASSQASGGALPNEQFF. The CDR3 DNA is TGCGCCAGCAGCCAAGCCAGCGGGGGGGCCTTGCCCAATGAGCAGTTCTTC.